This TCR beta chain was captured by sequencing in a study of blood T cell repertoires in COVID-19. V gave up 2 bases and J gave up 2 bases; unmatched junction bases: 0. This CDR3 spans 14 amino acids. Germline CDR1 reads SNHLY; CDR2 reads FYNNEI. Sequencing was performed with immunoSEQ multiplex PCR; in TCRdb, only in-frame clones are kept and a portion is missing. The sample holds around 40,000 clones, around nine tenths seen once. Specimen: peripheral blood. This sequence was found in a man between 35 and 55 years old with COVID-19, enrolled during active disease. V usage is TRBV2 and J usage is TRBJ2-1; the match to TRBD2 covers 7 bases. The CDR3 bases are TGTGCCAGCAGTGAACTAGCGGCCTACAATGAGCAGTTCTTC. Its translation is CASSELAAYNEQFF.